This T cell receptor (beta chain) was found in a study of T cell responses to AZD1222 COVID-19 vaccine. Regarding this clone: No antigen is known for it.

The data were produced by immunoSEQ multiplex PCR, yet TCRdb's version contains in-frame clones alone and is incomplete. The sample gives approximately 150,000 clones, 80% to 90% of which show up once; roughly 4% is in the top ten. The CDR3 runs 14 residues. Germline V gene data show CDR1 as SEHNR and CDR2 as FQNEAQ (reference sequence). After removal of 3 bases from V and 6 bases from J, the junction contained 2 bases not matched to a gene. General observations from the study: All repertoire sampling was performed exclusively after the peak T cell response. White British people made up most donors, females outnumbered males, and clonal diversity was possibly underestimated. Along spike, vaccine-associated CD4 TCRs were found throughout, with dominance at 160-218 and 743-854.

The sequence was collected from an adult who received the MenACWY meningococcal vaccine as a control. V usage is TRBV7-9 and J usage is TRBJ2-7, with 13 bases fitting TRBD2. Here the sequenced sample was peripheral blood, taken 28 days after the second dose of the MenACWY control vaccine. CDR3 nucleotides: TGTGCCAGCAGCTTTTGGACTAGCGGGGGCGAGCAGTACTTC. It translates to CASSFWTSGGEQYF.